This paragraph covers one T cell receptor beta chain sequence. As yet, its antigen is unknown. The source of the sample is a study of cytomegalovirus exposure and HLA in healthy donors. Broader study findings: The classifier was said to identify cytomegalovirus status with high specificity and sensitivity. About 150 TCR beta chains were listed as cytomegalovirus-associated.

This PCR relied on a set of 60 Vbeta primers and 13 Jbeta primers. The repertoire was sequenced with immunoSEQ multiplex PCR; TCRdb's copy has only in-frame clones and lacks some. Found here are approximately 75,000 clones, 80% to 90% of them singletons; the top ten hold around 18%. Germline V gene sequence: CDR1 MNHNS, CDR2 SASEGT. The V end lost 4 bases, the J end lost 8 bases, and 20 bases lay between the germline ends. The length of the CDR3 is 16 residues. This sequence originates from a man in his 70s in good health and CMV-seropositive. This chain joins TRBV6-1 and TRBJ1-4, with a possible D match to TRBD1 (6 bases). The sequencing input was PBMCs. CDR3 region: CASSGEEGGLGEKLFF. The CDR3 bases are TGTGCCAGCAGTGGAGAAGAGGGGGGGCTAGGGGAAAAACTGTTTTTT.